These 30 T cell receptor beta chains were sequenced from one sample in a study of OX40 agonist ivuxolimab in advanced cancers. Receptor amplification or capture employed the immunoSEQ multiplex PCR assay. TCRdb took this table from immuneACCESS and kept in-frame rearrangements with V and J called. Such tables lack part of the clones; where checked against another copy, unresolved V genes explain under half of the gap, and the rest is unexplained. The sample records over 45,000 clones, about 93% of which are singletons. The ten largest account for about 20% of the sample. The sequencing used CD4+ or CD8+ T cells sorted from blood, collected in a trial of the OX40 agonist ivuxolimab. The receptor source for this set is an adult with an advanced solid tumor such as melanoma, head and neck, liver or kidney cancer.

The rearrangement joins TRBV29-1 to TRBJ2-3; the D gene is possibly TRBD2 (6 bases). The CDR3 has 14 amino acids. CDR1 and CDR2 (germline): SQVTM, ANQGSEA. Trimming took 2 bases from V and 5 from J, leaving 14 bases between them. The CDR3 sequence: CSVESREWIDTQYF. The CDR3 region has the DNA TGCAGCGTTGAATCTCGGGAGTGGATAGATACGCAGTATTTT.

The chain has TRBV5-6 and TRBJ1-1; TRBD1 aligns across 8 bases. CDR1 is SGHDT, CDR2 YYEEEE, per germline. The CDR3 loop spans 14 amino acids. After removal of 4 bases from V and 4 bases from J, the junction contained 6 bases not matched to a gene. The CDR3 DNA sequence: TGTGCCAGCAGCCCCGGGACAGGAATCACTGAAGCTTTCTTT. Its protein product is CASSPGTGITEAFF.

This clone counts as medium-sized. The V and J genes are TRBV7-2 and TRBJ2-1; the D gene is possibly TRBD2 (6 bases). The CDR3 runs to 17 residues. The V gene lost 1 base and the J gene lost 8 bases, with 21 bases spanning the gap. Germline loops: CDR1 SGHTA, CDR2 FQGNSA. The CDR3 loop is CASSLVFLGLSGDEQFF. The CDR3 DNA sequence: TGTGCCAGCAGCTTAGTTTTCCTGGGGCTTAGCGGCGATGAGCAGTTCTTC.

The rearrangement links TRBV9 to TRBJ2-3, with D maybe TRBD2 (5 bases). The germline CDR1 and CDR2 sequences are SGDLS and YYNGEE. This CDR3 is 17 amino acids long. Trimming left V 2 bases short and J 1 base short, with 17 bases between. DNA for the CDR3: TGTGCCAGCAGCGTGGAAGAAATGAGAGCGGGCACAGATACGCAGTATTTT. This translates into CASSVEEMRAGTDTQYF. Together with reference TRBV9 and TRBJ2-3, the CDR3 gives the full variable domain: DSGVTQTPKHLITATGQRVTLRCSPRSGDLSVYWYQQSLDQGLQFLIQYYNGEERAKGNILERFSAQQFPDLHSELNLSSLELGDSALYFCASSVEEMRAGTDTQYFGPGTRLTVL.

The chain couples TRBV9 to TRBJ1-4; 10 nucleotides agree with TRBD1. The V gene's germline CDR1 is SGDLS and CDR2 YYNGEE. This CDR3 contains 17 residues. The V segment lost 0 bases and the J segment 8 bases; nucleotides outside the gene matches: 10. The CDR3 loop is CASSVDDRGPGREKLFF. In DNA, the CDR3 is TGTGCCAGCAGCGTAGACGACAGGGGGCCCGGTAGGGAAAAACTGTTTTTT.

The CDR3 loop is CASHSGETGHNQDYNEQFF. In DNA form, the CDR3 reads TGTGCCAGCCACTCAGGTGAAACCGGACACAACCAGGACTACAATGAGCAGTTCTTC. V is TRBV6-4 and J is TRBJ2-1; TRBD1 is a possible D gene (5 bases). V lost 8 bases, J lost 3 bases, and 29 bases lay in between. The germline CDR1 and CDR2 sequences are MRHNA and SNTAGT. There are 19 residues in the CDR3.

The chain recombines TRBV28 with TRBJ2-1; the D gene could be TRBD1 or TRBD2 (5 bases each). CDR3 length: 16 residues. V lost 6 bases, J lost 1 base, and 16 bases lay in between. The germline gives CDR1 MDHEN, CDR2 SYDVKM. The CDR3 loop reads CASSPVEGHSYNEQFF. The CDR3 DNA reads as TGTGCCAGCAGCCCTGTAGAGGGGCATTCCTACAATGAGCAGTTCTTC.

The V call is TRBV7-9, the J call TRBJ2-2; 10 positions agree with TRBD2. The germline V gene has CDR1 SEHNR and CDR2 FQNEAQ (reference sequence). V lost 4 bases to trimming and J lost 5 bases; unmatched junction nucleotides: 7. This CDR3 contains 16 residues. CDR3 sequence (DNA): TGTGCCAGCAGCTCGACGACTAGCGGGTGGACCGGGGAGCTGTTTTTT. Amino acid sequence: CASSSTTSGWTGELFF. The full variable domain, rest sourced from reference TRBV7-9 and TRBJ2-2, is DTGVSQNPRHKITKRGQNVTFRCDPISEHNRLYWYRQTLGQGPEFLTYFQNEAQLEKSRLLSDRFSAERPKGSFSTLEIQRTEQGDSAMYLCASSSTTSGWTGELFFGEGSRLTVL.

The chain joins TRBV27 to TRBJ1-3; the match to TRBD1 covers 8 bases. V lost 5 bases to trimming and J lost 4 bases; unmatched junction nucleotides: 22. Per the germline V gene, CDR1 is MNHEY and CDR2 is SMNVEV (reference sequence). CDR3 length: 20 amino acids. The CDR3 DNA reads as TGTGCCAGCAGTATAAATCTAGGGCAGGGGGCGTCTTCGGTAGGAAACACCATATATTTT. The encoded protein is CASSINLGQGASSVGNTIYF.

The chain employs TRBV4-1 and TRBJ1-4; perhaps TRBD1 as D (5 bases). The germline V gene has CDR1 MGHRA and CDR2 YSYEKL. V was pared by 2 bases and J by 7 bases, with 17 bases between. CDR3 length: 16 residues. DNA of the CDR3: TGCGCCAGCAGCCAATCCCCGGGACGAAGAGGTGAAAAACTGTTTTTT. Its translation: CASSQSPGRRGEKLFF.

The chain is built from TRBV6-1 and TRBJ2-7, with 9 positions matching TRBD2. Germline V lookup: CDR1 MNHNS, CDR2 SASEGT. Germline trimming cut 4 bases from V and 0 bases from J; bases unmatched to any gene: 4. The CDR3 has 15 amino acids. The DNA of the CDR3 is TGTGCCAGCAGTGTTTTTAGCGGGAGCTCCTACGAGCAGTACTTC. Translation: CASSVFSGSSYEQYF.

This clone showed up just once. The chain carries TRBV18 and TRBJ2-2; the D gene is possibly TRBD1 (5 bases). The CDR3 has 15 amino acids. From germline, CDR1 is KGHSH and CDR2 LQKENI. V shed 0 bases and J shed 5 bases, with 10 bases lying between them. CDR3 amino acids: CASSPPGQLTGELFF. The CDR3 DNA reads TGTGCCAGCTCACCACCAGGACAACTAACCGGGGAGCTGTTTTTT.

The genes are TRBV6-6 and TRBJ2-7, with D tentatively TRBD2 (6 bases). CDR1 and CDR2 (germline): MNHNY, SVGAGI (reference sequence). V lost 3 bases to trimming and J lost 0 bases, with 9 bases between them. The CDR3 is made up of 14 amino acids. The CDR3 sequence is CASSYSGSSYEQYF. CDR3 DNA: TGTGCCAGCAGTTATTCCGGGAGCTCCTACGAGCAGTACTTC.

This clone was picked up one time. This chain joins TRBV6-5 and TRBJ1-1, with D possibly matching TRBD1 (6 bases). CDR1 and CDR2 (germline): MNHEY, SVGAGI. This CDR3 comprises 15 residues. The V and J ends lost 7 bases and 4 bases respectively, with 19 bases between them. This CDR3 reads CASTLKGGWGTEAFF. The DNA of the CDR3 is TGTGCCAGCACCCTGAAAGGGGGTTGGGGCACTGAAGCTTTCTTT.

The V call is TRBV28, the J call TRBJ1-3, with TRBD1 as a possible D gene (5 bases). Germline values: CDR1 MDHEN, CDR2 SYDVKM. The ends were cut back, 7 bases at V and 1 base at J, with 17 bases in the middle. CDR3 size: 16 residues. The CDR3 is CASTPGSLGSGNTIYF. The CDR3 DNA reads TGTGCCAGCACGCCAGGGTCATTAGGGTCTGGAAACACCATATATTTT.

Only one count was recorded for this clone. The chain recombines TRBV7-9 with TRBJ2-5, with D possibly TRBD2 on 6 matching bases. The CDR3 consists of 16 residues. V lost 2 bases and J lost 5, with 18 bases in between. Germline V gene lookup returns CDR1 SEHNR and CDR2 FQNEAQ (reference sequence). CDR3 coding DNA: TGTGCCAGCAGCTTAATAGTCGATGAGGGAGGCGAGACCCAGTACTTC. It yields the protein CASSLIVDEGGETQYF.

The CDR3 protein is CASSLSPEGGGYTF. CDR3 coding DNA: TGTGCCAGCAGTTTGTCGCCGGAAGGGGGCGGCTACACCTTC. This chain uses TRBV28 with TRBJ1-2; TRBD1 agrees at 7 bases. The CDR3 is made up of 14 amino acids. The V gene's germline CDR1 is MDHEN and CDR2 SYDVKM. Trimming removed 3 bases from V and 8 bases from J; junction bases left unmatched: 9.

The chain combines TRBV15 with TRBJ1-5; D call uncertain. The CDR3 spans 14 residues. V was pared by 3 bases and J by 0 bases, with 6 bases between. Germline assignment: CDR1 LNHNV and CDR2 YYDKDF (reference sequence). The DNA of the CDR3 is TGTGCCACCAGCAGCCCTCTTAGCAATCAGCCCCAGCATTTT. The encoded protein is CATSSPLSNQPQHF.

V is TRBV5-6 and J is TRBJ2-2, with 7 bases fitting TRBD1. Germline V CDR1 and CDR2: SGHDT, YYEEEE. The CDR3 length is 17 residues. V lost 0 bases, J lost 3 bases, and 8 bases stayed unmatched. The CDR3 DNA is TGTGCCAGCAGCTTGGCCATCACAGGGGCCTACACCGGGGAGCTGTTTTTT. This encodes CASSLAITGAYTGELFF.

The chain recombines TRBV13 with TRBJ1-3, with TRBD1 as a possible D gene (5 bases). Trimming took off 5 bases at V and 1 base at J, with 15 bases between the two ends. CDR3 length equals 16 residues. The germline gives CDR1 PRHDT, CDR2 FYEKMQ (reference sequence). The CDR3 region has the DNA TGTGCCAGCAGCGGCGAGGCAGGGCGGTCTGGAAACACCATATATTTT. Translated, it gives CASSGEAGRSGNTIYF.

The rearrangement joins TRBV18 to TRBJ2-5; TRBD2 is a possible D gene (6 bases). V lost 2 bases, J lost 4 bases, and 8 bases lay in between. CDR3 length equals 13 residues. Germline lookup yields CDR1 KGHSH and CDR2 LQKENI. DNA for the CDR3: TGTGCCAGCTCACCAGGCGGGACAGAGACCCAGTACTTC. Its protein is CASSPGGTETQYF.

This clone is a singleton in its sample. This CDR3 is CATGTDFYNEQFF. As DNA, the CDR3 is TGTGCCACCGGGACAGATTTTTACAATGAGCAGTTCTTC. The chain is built from TRBV19 and TRBJ2-1; TRBD1 agrees at 7 bases. V lost 10 bases and J lost 4; bases outside the gene matches: 7. This CDR3 is built from 13 residues. CDR1 LNHDA and CDR2 SQIVND come from the germline V gene (reference sequence). Looking up the rest from reference TRBV19 and TRBJ2-1 gives the full variable domain: DGGITQSPKYLFRKEGQNVTLSCEQNLNHDAMYWYRQDPGQGLRLIYYSQIVNDFQKGDIAEGYSVSREKKESFPLTVTSAQKNPTAFYLCATGTDFYNEQFFGPGTRLTVL.

This sequence joins TRBV30 and TRBJ2-1; D call uncertain. Trimming pared 4 bases from V and 6 bases from J, leaving 10 bases between. Germline V lookup: CDR1 GTSNPN, CDR2 SVGIG (reference sequence). The CDR3 contains 12 residues. The CDR3 spells CAWNGPINEQFF. For the CDR3, the DNA is TGTGCCTGGAATGGCCCGATCAATGAGCAGTTCTTC.

Concerning this clone itself: Germline and junction disagree at one end, which may indicate a read error. The chain is built from TRBV7-7 and TRBJ2-7; 13 nucleotides match TRBD2. The length of the CDR3 is 15 residues. CDR1 and CDR2 (germline): SSHAT, FNYEAQ (reference sequence). The CDR3 sequence is CASSPRLAGGYEQYF. The DNA for the CDR3 is TGTGCTAGCAGCCCGCGACTAGCGGGAGGCTACGAGCAGTACTTC.

The chain combines TRBV4-3 with TRBJ2-7; D remains unclear. The CDR3 extends over 14 amino acids. Trimming removed 0 bases at V and 2 bases at J, with 8 bases between. The germline gives CDR1 LGHNA, CDR2 YSLEER. CDR3 in DNA: TGCGCCAGCAGCCAAGATTATGGCACCTACGAGCAGTACTTC. Amino acid sequence: CASSQDYGTYEQYF.

The rearrangement uses TRBV28 and TRBJ2-1, with no clear D. V was pared by 3 bases and J by 10 bases, with 4 bases between. The V gene's germline CDR1 is MDHEN and CDR2 SYDVKM. This CDR3 is built from 10 residues. In DNA form, the CDR3 reads TGTGCCAGCAGTTTTGGGGAGCAGTTCTTC. It is translated as CASSFGEQFF.

This chain links TRBV7-2 with TRBJ2-1; D is perhaps TRBD1 or TRBD2 (5 bases each). V lost 2 bases and J lost 10, with 12 bases in between. CDR3 length equals 13 residues. Germline loops: CDR1 SGHTA, CDR2 FQGNSA. CDR3 residues: CASSLLGTAEQFF. The CDR3 DNA follows: TGTGCCAGCAGCTTACTAGGGACGGCCGAGCAGTTCTTC.

The chain has TRBV5-5 and TRBJ2-7, with 9 positions matching TRBD1. J gave up 4 bases and V 4 bases, and 18 bases lay outside the gene matches. The CDR3 spans 18 residues. The V gene's germline CDR1 is SGHKS and CDR2 YYEKEE (reference sequence). The CDR3 loop reads CASSPTGWGTGTGYEQYF. The CDR3 nucleotides read TGTGCCAGCAGCCCAACAGGTTGGGGGACTGGGACAGGGTACGAGCAGTACTTC.

J is TRBJ2-5 and V is TRBV6-5, with no clear D. CDR3 size: 14 residues. The V end lost 6 bases, the J end lost 3 bases, and 14 bases lay between the germline ends. The germline V gene encodes CDR1 MNHEY and CDR2 SVGAGI. As DNA, the CDR3 is TGTGCCAGCAGCAATGGTGGGAAAGAAGAGACCCAGTACTTC. Amino acids: CASSNGGKEETQYF.

The chain joins TRBV28 to TRBJ2-7; 7 positions agree with TRBD1. This CDR3 spans 17 amino acids. Unmatched junction bases numbered 18, after V lost 5 bases and J lost 5 bases. Germline assignment: CDR1 MDHEN and CDR2 SYDVKM. The CDR3 DNA follows: TGTGCCAGCAGTCCGTTCGTTTTAGGGGGCGAGGGAAACGAGCAGTACTTC. This translates into CASSPFVLGGEGNEQYF.